This is a list of T cell receptor beta chains from one sample in a study of PD-L1 blockade in urothelial cancer. Using immunoSEQ multiplex PCR, the repertoire was profiled, and TCRdb retains in-frame clones only, with some absent. The sample shows 70,000 to 75,000 clones, roughly 89% of them seen only once. This specimen was PBMCs, taken around atezolizumab (anti-PD-L1) treatment. The receptors originated from a man aged 55 to 70 with urothelial cancer. The CDR3 runs from the conserved cysteine through the conserved F or W. A D gene is named only where the DNA matches it firmly. A clone size is listed for some rows: how often the clone was seen (once, few, many), or a class if it is expanded.

clone_size: NA; v_call: TRBV5-1; j_call: TRBJ2-2; d_call: NA; cdr3_nt: TGCGCCAGCAGTGAACGGCAGGGCGCCGGGGAGCTGTTTTTT; cdr3_aa: CASSERQGAGELFF
clone_size: NA; v_call: TRBV14; j_call: TRBJ2-7; d_call: TRBD1; cdr3_nt: TGTGCCAGCAGCCCCAATCCCGGGACAGGGGGGAAAGAGCAGTACTTC; cdr3_aa: CASSPNPGTGGKEQYF
clone_size: NA; v_call: TRBV10-1; j_call: TRBJ2-2; d_call: NA; cdr3_nt: TGCGCCAGCACCCTGGACAGCGGGGAGCTGTTTTTT; cdr3_aa: CASTLDSGELFF
clone_size: NA; v_call: TRBV18; j_call: TRBJ2-2; d_call: NA; cdr3_nt: TGTGCCAGCTCACCAACGACCGGGACTAACACCGGGGAGCTGTTTTTT; cdr3_aa: CASSPTTGTNTGELFF
clone_size: NA; v_call: TRBV9; j_call: TRBJ2-7; d_call: TRBD2; cdr3_nt: TGTGCCACCCCCCGGGACGGGGGACTAGCCAAAGTTACGGCCTACGAGCAGTACTTC; cdr3_aa: CATPRDGGLAKVTAYEQYF
clone_size: NA; v_call: TRBV2; j_call: TRBJ2-4; d_call: TRBD1; cdr3_nt: TGTGCCAGCAGGGGACAGGGGGCAGGGAACATTCAGTACTTC; cdr3_aa: CASRGQGAGNIQYF
clone_size: once; v_call: TRBV6-6; j_call: TRBJ1-2; d_call: TRBD1; cdr3_nt: TGTGCCAGCACGGGACAGGGGGTTACCTATGGCTACACCTTC; cdr3_aa: CASTGQGVTYGYTF
clone_size: NA; v_call: TRBV5-1; j_call: TRBJ2-1; d_call: NA; cdr3_nt: TGCGCCAGCAGCCGAGGGATATTAAGGGTAGTTAACTTCAACAATGAGCAGTTCTTC; cdr3_aa: CASSRGILRVVNFNNEQFF
clone_size: NA; v_call: TRBV27; j_call: TRBJ2-7; d_call: NA; cdr3_nt: TGTGCCAGCAGTTTATCGGGCGGACACGGGTACGAGCAGTACTTC; cdr3_aa: CASSLSGGHGYEQYF
clone_size: NA; v_call: TRBV5-1; j_call: TRBJ2-7; d_call: NA; cdr3_nt: TGCGCCAGCACCACAGGGAGGGGCCAAGAGGCATACGAGCAGTACTTC; cdr3_aa: CASTTGRGQEAYEQYF
clone_size: NA; v_call: TRBV9; j_call: TRBJ1-4; d_call: NA; cdr3_nt: TGTGCCAGCAGCCCACGGGCAACTAATGAAAAACTGTTTTTT; cdr3_aa: CASSPRATNEKLFF
clone_size: NA; v_call: TRBV12-5; j_call: TRBJ2-1; d_call: NA; cdr3_nt: TGTGCTAGTGGTTTTCTCCGGGGGAAATACAATGAGCAGTTCTTC; cdr3_aa: CASGFLRGKYNEQFF
clone_size: NA; v_call: TRBV6-5; j_call: TRBJ2-7; d_call: TRBD2; cdr3_nt: TGTGCCAGCACCGTAGCGGGAACCCCGGGCGAGCAGTACTTC; cdr3_aa: CASTVAGTPGEQYF
clone_size: NA; v_call: TRBV30; j_call: TRBJ2-1; d_call: NA; cdr3_nt: TGTGCCTGGAGTCAGGGGCATGAGCAGTTCTTC; cdr3_aa: CAWSQGHEQFF
clone_size: NA; v_call: TRBV19; j_call: TRBJ2-6; d_call: NA; cdr3_nt: TGTGCCAGTAGTACCAGGACAGGGGCCAACGTCCTGACTTTC; cdr3_aa: CASSTRTGANVLTF
clone_size: NA; v_call: TRBV2; j_call: TRBJ1-5; d_call: NA; cdr3_nt: TGTGCCAGCATTGTCCTTCGTTTGAGTAGCAATCAGCCCCAGCATTTT; cdr3_aa: CASIVLRLSSNQPQHF
clone_size: NA; v_call: TRBV28; j_call: TRBJ1-2; d_call: NA; cdr3_nt: TGTGCCTCGGTGTCCCTCTATGGCTACACCTTC; cdr3_aa: CASVSLYGYTF
clone_size: NA; v_call: TRBV7-9; j_call: TRBJ2-1; d_call: TRBD1; cdr3_nt: TGTGCCAGCAGCTTAGTGAGGACAGGGAAATCTGAGCAGTTCTTC; cdr3_aa: CASSLVRTGKSEQFF
clone_size: NA; v_call: TRBV11-3; j_call: TRBJ2-2; d_call: TRBD2; cdr3_nt: TGTGCCAGCAGCTCGGGACTAGCTACCGGGGAGCTGTTTTTT; cdr3_aa: CASSSGLATGELFF
clone_size: NA; v_call: TRBV29-1; j_call: TRBJ2-3; d_call: TRBD2; cdr3_nt: TGCAGCGTTGGGACTAGCGGGGGAGTTACGCAGTATTTT; cdr3_aa: CSVGTSGGVTQYF
clone_size: once; v_call: TRBV5-1; j_call: TRBJ1-1; d_call: TRBD1; cdr3_nt: TGCGCCAGCAGCTTGTCTGGGACAGGGAATATAAAGACTGAAGCTTTCTTT; cdr3_aa: CASSLSGTGNIKTEAFF
clone_size: NA; v_call: TRBV7-3; j_call: TRBJ1-2; d_call: NA; cdr3_nt: TGTGCCAGCAGCCCGTCGGGGGGAACTATCTATGGCTACACCTTC; cdr3_aa: CASSPSGGTIYGYTF
clone_size: NA; v_call: TRBV5-1; j_call: TRBJ2-3; d_call: NA; cdr3_nt: TGCGCCAGCAGCTTGGCCGTGAGCACAGATACGCAGTATTTT; cdr3_aa: CASSLAVSTDTQYF
clone_size: NA; v_call: TRBV6-5; j_call: TRBJ1-1; d_call: NA; cdr3_nt: TGTGCCAGCAGGCGGGACGCAATGAACACTGAAGCTTTCTTT; cdr3_aa: CASRRDAMNTEAFF
clone_size: NA; v_call: TRBV6-1; j_call: TRBJ1-2; d_call: NA; cdr3_nt: TGTGCCAGCAGTGCGAGGGAGGGTGGCTACACCTTC; cdr3_aa: CASSAREGGYTF
clone_size: NA; v_call: TRBV9; j_call: TRBJ1-3; d_call: NA; cdr3_nt: TGTGCCAGCAGCCCCCGGACAGCCCTCTCTGGAAACACCATATATTTT; cdr3_aa: CASSPRTALSGNTIYF
clone_size: NA; v_call: TRBV19; j_call: TRBJ1-6; d_call: NA; cdr3_nt: TGTGCCAGCTGCCGACAGCCGTATTCACCCCTCCACTTT; cdr3_aa: CASCRQPYSPLHF
clone_size: NA; v_call: TRBV25-1; j_call: TRBJ2-4; d_call: NA; cdr3_nt: TGTGCCATTCTGATCGGTTCCCTGGGGGGGCGTGTAAACATTCAGTACTTC; cdr3_aa: CAILIGSLGGRVNIQYF
clone_size: NA; v_call: TRBV9; j_call: TRBJ1-4; d_call: TRBD1; cdr3_nt: TGTGCCAGCAGCCCCGGGACAGGGGGTCCTGAAAAACTGTTTTTT; cdr3_aa: CASSPGTGGPEKLFF
clone_size: NA; v_call: TRBV19; j_call: TRBJ2-1; d_call: TRBD2; cdr3_nt: TGTGCCAGTAGTAATCGGGGGGGCTCGTACAATGAGCAGTTCTTC; cdr3_aa: CASSNRGGSYNEQFF
clone_size: NA; v_call: TRBV29-1; j_call: TRBJ1-5; d_call: TRBD1; cdr3_nt: TGCAGCGTCCGAGGGGCAGGGGGGAATAGCAATCAGCCCCAGCATTTT; cdr3_aa: CSVRGAGGNSNQPQHF
clone_size: NA; v_call: TRBV28; j_call: TRBJ1-5; d_call: NA; cdr3_nt: TGTGCCAGCAGTTTAGCTGACAGGTCAAATCAGCCCCAGCATTTT; cdr3_aa: CASSLADRSNQPQHF
clone_size: NA; v_call: TRBV10-3; j_call: TRBJ2-7; d_call: TRBD1; cdr3_nt: TGTGCCATCAGCACAGGGGCTTACGAGCAGTACTTC; cdr3_aa: CAISTGAYEQYF
clone_size: NA; v_call: TRBV5-1; j_call: TRBJ1-1; d_call: TRBD1; cdr3_nt: TGCGCCAGCAGCTTGGCGCCTCAGGGGGCCAATGAAGCTTTCTTT; cdr3_aa: CASSLAPQGANEAFF
clone_size: once; v_call: TRBV7-2; j_call: TRBJ2-3; d_call: NA; cdr3_nt: TGTGCCAGCACCTCCAGAAGGGGTAGCACAGATACGCAGTATTTT; cdr3_aa: CASTSRRGSTDTQYF
clone_size: NA; v_call: TRBV5-5; j_call: TRBJ2-7; d_call: NA; cdr3_nt: TGTGCCAGCAGCTCTCCCAGGGGCCAGAGGACCTACGAGCAGTACTTC; cdr3_aa: CASSSPRGQRTYEQYF
clone_size: NA; v_call: TRBV7-9; j_call: TRBJ2-2; d_call: TRBD1; cdr3_nt: TGTGCCAGCAGCTTAACTGGGACAGACACCGGGGAGCTGTTTTTT; cdr3_aa: CASSLTGTDTGELFF
clone_size: NA; v_call: TRBV21-1; j_call: TRBJ1-2; d_call: NA; cdr3_nt: TGTGCCAGGGGAACAAGGACAGGGGGCTTTCAAAACTATGGCTACACCTTC; cdr3_aa: CARGTRTGGFQNYGYTF
clone_size: NA; v_call: TRBV29-1; j_call: TRBJ2-7; d_call: NA; cdr3_nt: TGCAGCGTTGGCTACAGCCGACGCTCCTACGAGCAGTACTTC; cdr3_aa: CSVGYSRRSYEQYF
clone_size: NA; v_call: TRBV6-5; j_call: TRBJ1-1; d_call: NA; cdr3_nt: TGTGCCAGCAGTTACTCGTACGGGGACACTGAAGCTTTCTTT; cdr3_aa: CASSYSYGDTEAFF
clone_size: NA; v_call: TRBV5-5; j_call: TRBJ1-5; d_call: NA; cdr3_nt: TGTGCCAGCAGCTTGCGGGGGGAAGAATATCAGCCCCAGCATTTT; cdr3_aa: CASSLRGEEYQPQHF
clone_size: NA; v_call: TRBV5-4; j_call: TRBJ1-2; d_call: NA; cdr3_nt: TGTGCCAGCAGCCTCCGGGGGGAGTATGGCTACACCTTC; cdr3_aa: CASSLRGEYGYTF